The T cell receptor beta chain under discussion was sequenced for a study of cytomegalovirus exposure and HLA in healthy donors. The PCR had 60 Vbeta and 13 Jbeta primers. Per the authors' pipeline: An analysis performed later counted 70 million to 90 million unique TCR beta chains (roughly 11 million of them shared). Generated by immunoSEQ multiplex PCR, the TCRdb table keeps only in-frame clones and is missing some. V and J calls and clone size are copied from that table; D and trimming were computed from the DNA. The sample holds roughly 150,000 clones, nearly 80% seen once. A word on this clone: Its antigen remains unknown.

Notes on the study in general: When a later analysis compared HLA-associated TCR beta chains with equally common others, the HLA-associated chains turned out to be more clonally expanded and to have lower generation probabilities. In terms of immune exposure information, only CMV serostatus was available. HLA alleles were associated with some 16,000 TCR beta sequences in a later analysis at 0.05 false discovery rate.

This receptor was identified in a woman in her twenties or thirties in good health and CMV-seronegative. Material for sequencing was PBMCs.

Written as DNA, the CDR3 is TGTGCCAGCAGTTACTCGTCGACAGGTGGAAACACCATATATTTT. It yields the protein CASSYSSTGGNTIYF. The V call is TRBV6-5, the J call TRBJ1-3; a weak D match, TRBD1 (6 bases). Between the trimmed V and J ends, which lost 0 bases and 3 bases, there was a span of 9 bases. The CDR3 extends over 15 amino acids. Germline CDR1 reads MNHEY; CDR2 reads SVGAGI.